These 5 T cell receptor beta chains originate from one sample sequenced in a study of immune cell composition in non-small cell lung cancer. The normal lung sample lay at least 3 cm, and maximally far, from the tumour. Using immunoSEQ multiplex PCR, the repertoire was profiled, and TCRdb retains in-frame clones only, with some absent. The sample has about 5,900 clones; roughly nine tenths are singletons. Source material: non-adjacent lung tissue. These receptors originate from a human donor with non-small cell lung cancer.

This chain joins TRBV7-8 and TRBJ2-7, with 7 bases aligning to TRBD2. Germline V CDR1 and CDR2: SGHVS, FQNEAQ. The CDR3 contains 15 residues. After removal of 4 bases from V and 5 bases from J, the junction contained 11 bases not matched to a gene. The CDR3, as DNA: TGTGCCAGCAGCTCGGAACCGGGACTACGGGACGAGCAGTACTTC. This encodes CASSSEPGLRDEQYF.

As regards this clone: Other DNA sequences in the same sample also yield this CDR3. The rearrangement uses TRBV7-8 and TRBJ2-7; possible D gene TRBD1, 6 bases. The CDR3 contains 12 residues. V was trimmed by 3 bases and J by 4 bases, leaving 7 bases between them. The germline V gene encodes CDR1 SGHVS and CDR2 FQNEAQ. The CDR3 nucleotides are TGTGCCAGCAGCTTGGGGGCGTACGAGCAGTACTTC. Translating gives CASSLGAYEQYF. The full variable domain, in which reference TRBV7-8 and TRBJ2-7 provide the parts outside the CDR3, is GAGVSQSPRYKVAKRGQDVALRCDPISGHVSLFWYQQALGQGPEFLTYFQNEAQLDKSGLPSDRFFAERPEGSVSTLKIQRTQQEDSAVYLCASSLGAYEQYFGPGTRLTVT.

The chain uses TRBV10-3 and TRBJ2-7; 7 bases map to TRBD2. CDR1 is ENHRY, CDR2 SYGVKD, per germline. There are 13 residues in the CDR3. V lost 8 bases to trimming and J lost 0 bases; unmatched junction nucleotides: 4. CDR3 in amino acids: CAIGGDLSYEQYF. For the CDR3, the DNA is TGTGCCATCGGGGGGGACCTCTCCTACGAGCAGTACTTC.

By proportion, this clone is large (0.1 to 1%). At one end the junction does not follow the germline gene, possibly because of a read error. The CDR3 is CASRLGLGKETQYF. CDR3 DNA: TGTGCCAGCAGGTTGGGACTAGGGAAAGAGACCCAGTACTTC. J is TRBJ2-5 and V is TRBV5-6, with TRBD2 matching 8 bases. This CDR3 comprises 14 residues. Germline CDR1 and CDR2: SGHDT and YYEEEE.

The chain carries TRBV1 and TRBJ2-7; TRBD2 is the table's D call, not checked against the DNA. TRBV1 is described as a pseudogene. This CDR3 comprises 17 residues. CDR3 residues: CTSSLLGLAGLRYEQYF. CDR3 coding DNA: TGCACCAGCAGCCTCCTGGGACTAGCGGGCCTCCGCTACGAGCAGTACTTC.